The rows below give T cell receptor beta chains drawn from one sample of a study of blood T cell repertoires in COVID-19. This table comes from immunoSEQ multiplex PCR, and its TCRdb copy is limited to in-frame clones, with some not included. There are 200,000 to 300,000 clones in the sample; approximately 88% occur only once, and around 0.67% lies in the top ten. Sequenced sample: peripheral blood. These receptors all come from a human donor in a cohort sampled during active COVID-19. Each CDR3 is given with its conserved first and last residue. A D gene is named only where the DNA matches it firmly. The listing skips clone size in some rows; elsewhere it reads once, few, many or a size class.

CDR3 protein: CASSLSGGYYEQYF; CDR3 DNA: TGTGCCAGCAGCCTTAGCGGGGGCTACTACGAGCAGTACTTC; D gene: TRBD2; V gene: TRBV28; J gene: TRBJ2-7; clone size: -
CDR3 protein: CAISEGGIEAFF; CDR3 DNA: TGTGCCATCAGTGAGGGGGGGATTGAAGCTTTCTTT; D gene: -; V gene: TRBV10-3; J gene: TRBJ1-1; clone size: -
CDR3 protein: CASSQATVRGDEQYF; CDR3 DNA: TGTGCCAGCAGCCAGGCTACAGTCAGGGGAGACGAGCAGTACTTC; D gene: -; V gene: TRBV3-1/TRBV3-2; J gene: TRBJ2-7; clone size: -
CDR3 protein: CATSTRSQGDGYTF; CDR3 DNA: TGTGCCACCAGCACTAGGTCCCAGGGGGATGGCTACACCTTC; D gene: TRBD1; V gene: TRBV15; J gene: TRBJ1-2; clone size: -
CDR3 protein: CATATGGNQPQHF; CDR3 DNA: TGTGCCACCGCGACGGGTGGGAATCAGCCCCAGCATTTT; D gene: -; V gene: TRBV24-1; J gene: TRBJ1-5; clone size: -
CDR3 protein: CASSLGTVPYYGYTF; CDR3 DNA: TGTGCCAGCAGCCTTGGGACAGTCCCCTACTATGGCTACACCTTC; D gene: TRBD1; V gene: TRBV5-4; J gene: TRBJ1-2; clone size: -
CDR3 protein: CASSLSVLAVAGGELFF; CDR3 DNA: TGTGCCAGCAGCTTATCGGTCCTAGCGGTTGCGGGCGGGGAGCTGTTTTTT; D gene: TRBD2; V gene: TRBV11-3; J gene: TRBJ2-2; clone size: -
CDR3 protein: CASSYGDSSTDTQYF; CDR3 DNA: TGTGCCAGCAGTTACGGGGACTCTAGCACAGATACGCAGTATTTT; D gene: -; V gene: TRBV6-2/TRBV6-3; J gene: TRBJ2-3; clone size: -
CDR3 protein: CASSERTTRSNQPQHF; CDR3 DNA: TGTGCCAGCAGTGAAAGGACTACTAGGAGCAATCAGCCCCAGCATTTT; D gene: -; V gene: TRBV6-1; J gene: TRBJ1-5; clone size: -
CDR3 protein: CASIGTGKTYEQYF; CDR3 DNA: TGTGCCAGCATTGGGACAGGGAAAACCTACGAGCAGTACTTC; D gene: TRBD1; V gene: TRBV2; J gene: TRBJ2-7; clone size: -
CDR3 protein: CSAHAADTQYF; CDR3 DNA: TGCAGTGCGCATGCGGCGGATACGCAGTATTTT; D gene: -; V gene: TRBV20-1; J gene: TRBJ2-3; clone size: once